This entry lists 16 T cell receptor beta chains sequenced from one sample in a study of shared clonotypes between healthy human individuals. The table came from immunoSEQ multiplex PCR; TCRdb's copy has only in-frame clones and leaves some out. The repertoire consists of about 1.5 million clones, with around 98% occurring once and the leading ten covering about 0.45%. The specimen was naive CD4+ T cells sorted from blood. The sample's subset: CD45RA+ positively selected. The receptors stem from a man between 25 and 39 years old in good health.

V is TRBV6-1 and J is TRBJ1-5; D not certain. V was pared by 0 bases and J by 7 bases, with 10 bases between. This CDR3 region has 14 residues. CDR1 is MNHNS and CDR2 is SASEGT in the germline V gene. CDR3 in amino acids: CASSEAQGDQPQHF. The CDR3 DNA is TGTGCCAGCAGTGAAGCGCAAGGAGACCAGCCCCAGCATTTT.

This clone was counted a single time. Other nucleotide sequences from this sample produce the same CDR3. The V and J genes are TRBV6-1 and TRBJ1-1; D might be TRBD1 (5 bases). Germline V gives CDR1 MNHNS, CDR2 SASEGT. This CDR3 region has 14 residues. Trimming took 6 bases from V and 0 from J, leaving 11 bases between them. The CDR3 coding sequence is TGTGCCAGCAGCCTCGACAGAGTGAACACTGAAGCTTTCTTT. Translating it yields CASSLDRVNTEAFF.

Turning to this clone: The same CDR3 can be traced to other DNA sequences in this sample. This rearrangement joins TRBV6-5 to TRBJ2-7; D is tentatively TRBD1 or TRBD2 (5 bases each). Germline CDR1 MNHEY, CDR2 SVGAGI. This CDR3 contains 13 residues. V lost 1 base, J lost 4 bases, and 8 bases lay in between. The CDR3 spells CASSYLGEYEQYF. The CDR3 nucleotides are TGTGCCAGCAGTTACTTAGGGGAGTACGAGCAGTACTTC.

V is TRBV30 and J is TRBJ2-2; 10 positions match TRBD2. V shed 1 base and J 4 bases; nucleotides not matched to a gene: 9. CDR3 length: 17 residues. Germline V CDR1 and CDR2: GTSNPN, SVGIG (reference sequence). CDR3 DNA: TGTGCCTGGAGTGGGTACAGCGGGAGGGCCTCCACCGGGGAGCTGTTTTTT. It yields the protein CAWSGYSGRASTGELFF.

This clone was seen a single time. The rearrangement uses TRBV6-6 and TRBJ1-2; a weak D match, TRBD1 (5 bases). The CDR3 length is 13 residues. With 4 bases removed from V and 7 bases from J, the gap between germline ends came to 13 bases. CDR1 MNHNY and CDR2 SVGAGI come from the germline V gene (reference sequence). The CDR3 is CASSSLGAAGYTF. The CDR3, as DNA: TGTGCCAGCAGTTCCCTAGGGGCGGCTGGCTACACCTTC.

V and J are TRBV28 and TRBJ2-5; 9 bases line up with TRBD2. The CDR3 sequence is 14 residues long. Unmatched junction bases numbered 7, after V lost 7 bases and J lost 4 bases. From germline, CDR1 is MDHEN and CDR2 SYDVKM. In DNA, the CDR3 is TGTGCCAGCAACCCAGCGGGAGGCAGAGAGACCCAGTACTTC. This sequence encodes CASNPAGGRETQYF.

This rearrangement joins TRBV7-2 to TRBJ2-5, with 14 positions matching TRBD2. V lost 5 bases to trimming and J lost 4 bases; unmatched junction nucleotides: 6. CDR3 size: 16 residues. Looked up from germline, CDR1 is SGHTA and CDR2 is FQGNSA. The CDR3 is CASSTGTSGSGETQYF. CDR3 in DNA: TGTGCCAGCAGCACTGGGACTAGCGGGAGTGGAGAGACCCAGTACTTC. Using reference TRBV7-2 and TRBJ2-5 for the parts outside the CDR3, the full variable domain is GAGVSQSPSNKVTEKGKDVELRCDPISGHTALYWYRQSLGQGLEFLIYFQGNSAPDKSGLPSDRFSAERTGGSVSTLTIQRTQQEDSAVYLCASSTGTSGSGETQYFGPGTRLLVL.

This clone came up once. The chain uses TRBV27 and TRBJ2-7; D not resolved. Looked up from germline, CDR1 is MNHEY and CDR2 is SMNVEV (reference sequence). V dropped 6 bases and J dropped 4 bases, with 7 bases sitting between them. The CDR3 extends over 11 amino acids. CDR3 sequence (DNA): TGTGCCAGCAGGGGCAGGTACGAGCAGTACTTC. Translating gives CASRGRYEQYF.

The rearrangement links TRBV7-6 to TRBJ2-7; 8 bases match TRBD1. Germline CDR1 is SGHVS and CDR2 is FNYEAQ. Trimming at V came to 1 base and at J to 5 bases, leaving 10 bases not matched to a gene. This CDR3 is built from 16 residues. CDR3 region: CASSLVSGTGQNEQYF. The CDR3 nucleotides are TGTGCCAGCAGCTTAGTTTCTGGGACAGGCCAAAACGAGCAGTACTTC.

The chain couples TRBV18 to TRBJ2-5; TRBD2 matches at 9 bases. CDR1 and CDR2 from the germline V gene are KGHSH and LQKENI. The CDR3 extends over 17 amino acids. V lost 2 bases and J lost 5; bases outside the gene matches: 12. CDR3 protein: CASSPAVGSGRGETQYF. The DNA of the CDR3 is TGTGCCAGCTCACCAGCCGTGGGTAGCGGGAGAGGGGAGACCCAGTACTTC.

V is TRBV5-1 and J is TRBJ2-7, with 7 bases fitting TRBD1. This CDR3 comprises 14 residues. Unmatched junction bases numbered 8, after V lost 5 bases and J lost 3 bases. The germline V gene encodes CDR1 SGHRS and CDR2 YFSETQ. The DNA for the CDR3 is TGCGCCAGCAGTTTCACAGGGGACCTCTACGAGCAGTACTTC. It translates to CASSFTGDLYEQYF.

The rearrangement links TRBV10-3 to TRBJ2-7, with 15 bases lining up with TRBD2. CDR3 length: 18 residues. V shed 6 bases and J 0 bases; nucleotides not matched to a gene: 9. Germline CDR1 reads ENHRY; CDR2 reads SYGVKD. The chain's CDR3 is CAISRRTSGRALSYEQYF. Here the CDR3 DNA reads TGTGCCATCAGCCGAAGGACTAGCGGGAGGGCCCTCTCCTACGAGCAGTACTTC.

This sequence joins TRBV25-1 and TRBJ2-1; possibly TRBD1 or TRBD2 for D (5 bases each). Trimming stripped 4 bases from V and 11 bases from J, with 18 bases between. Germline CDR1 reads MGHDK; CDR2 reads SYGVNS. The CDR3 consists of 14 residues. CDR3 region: CASSGPGAAWQQFF. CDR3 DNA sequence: TGTGCCAGCAGTGGCCCCGGGGCGGCCTGGCAGCAGTTCTTC.

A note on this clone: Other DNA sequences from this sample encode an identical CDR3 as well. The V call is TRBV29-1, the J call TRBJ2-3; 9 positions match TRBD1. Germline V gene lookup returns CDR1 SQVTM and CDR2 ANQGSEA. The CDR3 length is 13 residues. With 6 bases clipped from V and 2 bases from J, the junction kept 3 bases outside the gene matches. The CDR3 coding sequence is TGCAGCGTGGGACAGGGATTCACAGATACGCAGTATTTT. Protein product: CSVGQGFTDTQYF.

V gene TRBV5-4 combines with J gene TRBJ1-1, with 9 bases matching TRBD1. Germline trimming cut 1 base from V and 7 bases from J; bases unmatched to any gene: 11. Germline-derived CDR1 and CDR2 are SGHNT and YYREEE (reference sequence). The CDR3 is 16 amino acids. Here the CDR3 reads CASSLYRDRVFGEAFF. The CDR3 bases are TGTGCCAGCAGCTTGTACCGGGACAGGGTTTTCGGTGAAGCTTTCTTT.

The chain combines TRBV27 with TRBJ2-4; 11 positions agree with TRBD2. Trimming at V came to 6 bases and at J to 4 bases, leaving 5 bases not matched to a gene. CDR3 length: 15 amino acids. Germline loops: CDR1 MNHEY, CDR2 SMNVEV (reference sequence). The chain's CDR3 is CASRERLAGKNIQYF. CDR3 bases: TGTGCCAGCAGAGAAAGACTAGCGGGGAAAAACATTCAGTACTTC.